The sequence of this T cell receptor beta chain was determined in a study of CD8 T cells in Susac syndrome. Findings and limits, study-wide: As acknowledged by the study, its TCR sequencing and HLA analysis included a relatively small number of individuals.

In germline, CDR1 is MDHEN, CDR2 SYDVKM. The CDR3 is made up of 16 amino acids. V was shortened by 3 bases and J by 10 bases, with 22 bases between the two germline ends. RNA amounts of 0.5 to 1 ug underwent reverse transcription with random hexamers. TCRdb reprocessed the immunoSEQ multiplex PCR reads with MiXCR, giving one entry per CDR3 protein. This sample has some 260,000 distinct CDR3 sequences, with 85% found just once. Points on this clonotype: As yet, its antigen is unknown.

J is TRBJ1-5 and V is TRBV28; D uncertain. The sample taken for sequencing was CD8+ T cells from PBMCs. The sequence was collected from a human donor with multiple sclerosis. CDR3 in amino acids: CASSLVLGREIRPQHF. In DNA form, the CDR3 reads TGTGCCAGCAGTTTGGTCCTGGGTAGGGAGATCAGACCCCAGCATTTT.